Included here is one TCR beta chain sequence, with context. Its specificity is not known. The data are from a study of cytomegalovirus exposure and HLA in healthy donors. Study results and limitations: What a later analysis reportedly showed was that an Asian-associated ancestry cluster had fewer N-insertions than the roughly 670-donor mean. It was reportedly the case that the classifier diagnosed cytomegalovirus status with high specificity and sensitivity. Data from an earlier analysis indicated that most TCR beta V segments were productive either about 87% or about 30% of the time. Sequencing likely produced, as an artifact, a cluster of highly shared sequence variants.

PCR employed 60 Vbeta and 13 Jbeta primers. Sequenced by immunoSEQ multiplex PCR; TCRdb stores in-frame clones only, minus some. The table records 90,000 to 120,000 clones, roughly 80% of them present only once. The CDR3 is 12 amino acids. Trimming took off 0 bases at V and 7 bases at J, with 6 bases between the two ends. Germline values: CDR1 ENHRY, CDR2 SYGVKD. The chain is built from TRBV10-3 and TRBJ1-2; D is undetermined. The clonotype was recovered from a man aged 25-45 years in good health and CMV-seronegative. Sequencing was performed on PBMCs. The CDR3 DNA sequence: TGTGCCATCAGTGAGTCGACTTCTGGCTACACCTTC. Translation gives CAISESTSGYTF.